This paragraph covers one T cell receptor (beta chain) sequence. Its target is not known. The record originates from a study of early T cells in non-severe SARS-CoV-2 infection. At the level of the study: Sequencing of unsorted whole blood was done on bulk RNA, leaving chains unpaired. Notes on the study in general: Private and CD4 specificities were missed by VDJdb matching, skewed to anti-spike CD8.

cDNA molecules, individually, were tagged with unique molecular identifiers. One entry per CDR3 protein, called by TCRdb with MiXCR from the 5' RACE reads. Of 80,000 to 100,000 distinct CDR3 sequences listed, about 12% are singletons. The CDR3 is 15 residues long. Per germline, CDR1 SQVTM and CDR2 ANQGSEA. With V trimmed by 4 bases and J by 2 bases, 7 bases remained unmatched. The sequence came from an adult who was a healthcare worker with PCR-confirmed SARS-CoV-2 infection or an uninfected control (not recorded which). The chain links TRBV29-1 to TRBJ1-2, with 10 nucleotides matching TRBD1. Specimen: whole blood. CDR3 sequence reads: CSVAGQGIPNYGYTF. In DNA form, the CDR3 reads TGCAGCGTTGCGGGACAGGGGATCCCCAACTATGGCTACACCTTC.